The 31 T cell receptor beta chains reported below all come from one sample, sequenced in a study of spatial heterogeneity in lung cancer. TCRdb redid the calling of the 5' RACE reads with MiXCR, one entry per CDR3 protein. The sample lists 89,000 or so distinct CDR3 sequences, approximately 21% occurring once. As for time point: sample taken at primary tumor resection. Sequencing covered unsorted whole RNA taken from tumor, nontumor lung or frozen PBMC. The source material was PBMCs, sampled at surgery. All receptors come from a male donor with early-stage non-small cell lung cancer.

This clonotype was seen only a few times. The chain uses TRBV20-1 and TRBJ2-3; tentatively, D is TRBD2 (7 bases). The CDR3 is 14 residues long. The ends were cut back, 6 bases at V and 6 bases at J, with 19 bases in the middle. The germline CDR1 and CDR2 sequences are DFQATT and SNEGSKA (reference sequence). The CDR3: CSALRGGPSDTQYF. CDR3 nucleotide sequence: TGCAGTGCCCTAAGGGGGGGCCCGAGCGATACGCAGTATTTT.

J is TRBJ2-3 and V is TRBV5-1; D gene unclear. Germline V gives CDR1 SGHRS, CDR2 YFSETQ. The V gene lost 4 bases and the J gene lost 4 bases, with 13 bases spanning the gap. This CDR3 contains 14 residues. CDR3 DNA sequence: TGCGCCAGCAGCCCCCTGTCCCGCTCAGATACGCAGTATTTT. Encoded protein: CASSPLSRSDTQYF.

This clonotype has more than one count but fewer than ten. The J gene is TRBJ2-3, the V gene TRBV19, with D possibly being TRBD1 (5 bases). The CDR3 runs to 15 residues. V gave up 4 bases and J gave up 0 bases, with 11 bases separating them. Per the germline V gene, CDR1 is LNHDA and CDR2 is SQIVND (reference sequence). CDR3 protein: CASSTTGPSTDTQYF. In DNA form, the CDR3 reads TGTGCCAGTAGTACAACAGGACCTAGCACAGATACGCAGTATTTT.

This clonotype was seen more than once but under ten times. The chain recombines TRBV7-9 with TRBJ1-1, with D unresolved. V dropped 5 bases and J dropped 11 bases, with 15 bases sitting between them. CDR1 is SEHNR and CDR2 is FQNEAQ in the germline V gene (reference sequence). CDR3 length equals 12 residues. CDR3 in DNA: TGTGCCAGCAGCCCCCTGGGATATTGGGCTTTCTTT. It translates to CASSPLGYWAFF.

The table lists this clonotype with a few counts. The chain couples TRBV29-1 to TRBJ1-2; 10 bases match TRBD1. V was clipped by 6 bases and J by 7 bases; unmatched bases: 5. CDR3 size: 12 residues. Germline V gives CDR1 SQVTM, CDR2 ANQGSEA. CDR3 amino acids: CSVRRTGGGYTF. The CDR3 DNA is TGCAGCGTGCGCCGGACAGGGGGTGGCTACACCTTC. The variable domain in full, with the rest retrieved from reference TRBV29-1 and TRBJ1-2, is SAVISQKPSRDICQRGTSLTIQCQVDSQVTMMFWYRQQPGQSLTLIATANQGSEATYESGFVIDKFPISRPNLTFSTLTVSNMSPEDSSIYLCSVRRTGGGYTFGSGTRLTVV.

This clonotype was seen a few times. The V gene is TRBV6-6, the J gene TRBJ2-7, with TRBD1 matching 7 bases. CDR1 is MNHNY, CDR2 SVGAGI, per germline (reference sequence). V trimming: 0 bases; J trimming: 0 bases; junction bases outside the gene matches: 8. This CDR3 contains 17 residues. CDR3 protein: CASSYSGQFDSSYEQYF. The CDR3 DNA sequence: TGTGCCAGCAGTTACTCGGGACAGTTTGACAGCTCCTACGAGCAGTACTTC.

This clonotype was seen ten or more times. The gene calls are TRBV7-9 and TRBJ2-7; D gene unclear. There are 12 residues in the CDR3. With 3 bases removed from V and 4 bases from J, the gap between germline ends came to 7 bases. CDR1 is SEHNR, CDR2 FQNEAQ, per germline (reference sequence). CDR3 DNA: TGTGCCAGCAGCTTCGGCCCTTACGAGCAGTACTTC. Protein sequence: CASSFGPYEQYF.

This clonotype came up many times. This chain uses TRBV30 with TRBJ2-4, with 7 nucleotides matching TRBD1. CDR1 is GTSNPN and CDR2 is SVGIG in the germline V gene (reference sequence). This CDR3 is 15 amino acids long. V was clipped by 2 bases and J by 2 bases; unmatched bases: 6. CDR3 region: CAWSPWDRTKNIQYF. CDR3 in DNA: TGTGCCTGGAGTCCTTGGGACAGAACCAAAAACATTCAGTACTTC. The whole variable domain, filled in from reference TRBV30 and TRBJ2-4, reads SQTIHQWPATLVQPVGSPLSLECTVEGTSNPNLYWYRQAAGRGLQLLFYSVGIGQISSEVPQNLSASRPQDRQFILSSKKLLLSDSGFYLCAWSPWDRTKNIQYFGAGTRLSVL.

The chain uses TRBV4-2 and TRBJ1-2; the D is unclear. CDR3 size: 12 residues. Germline-derived CDR1 and CDR2 are LGHNA and YNFKEQ. Trimming removed 9 bases at V and 8 bases at J, with 16 bases between. The CDR3 region has the DNA TGTGCCAGTACGGGCCCAGCGCAGGGCTACACCTTC. Amino acid sequence: CASTGPAQGYTF.

This clonotype was detected a few times. The chain joins TRBV5-6 to TRBJ2-7; a possible D gene is TRBD1 (5 bases). V was cut by 0 bases and J by 5 bases, with 12 bases left in between. The CDR3 loop spans 14 amino acids. In germline, CDR1 is SGHDT, CDR2 YYEEEE. CDR3 nucleotides: TGTGCCAGCAGCTTGGGCAGGGTAAGGAACGAGCAGTACTTC. This encodes CASSLGRVRNEQYF.

This clonotype was detected only a few times. This chain joins TRBV5-4 and TRBJ2-7; 7 bases fit TRBD1. Germline lookup yields CDR1 SGHNT and CDR2 YYREEE (reference sequence). After removal of 5 bases from V and 1 base from J, the junction contained 6 bases not matched to a gene. The CDR3 totals 14 residues. CDR3 residues: CASRDREISYEQYF. CDR3 DNA sequence: TGTGCCAGCAGAGACAGGGAAATATCCTACGAGCAGTACTTC.

This clonotype has just a few counts. The chain couples TRBV19 to TRBJ1-5, with 8 bases matching TRBD1. CDR1 LNHDA and CDR2 SQIVND come from the germline V gene (reference sequence). This CDR3 comprises 13 residues. After removal of 8 bases from V and 5 bases from J, the junction contained 5 bases not matched to a gene. The CDR3 sequence is CASAGGAYQPQHF. CDR3 DNA sequence: TGTGCCAGTGCAGGGGGCGCGTATCAGCCCCAGCATTTT.

This clonotype was seen ten or more times. The chain recombines TRBV29-1 with TRBJ2-7, with 8 bases fitting TRBD1. CDR1 SQVTM and CDR2 ANQGSEA come from the germline V gene. The CDR3 extends over 14 amino acids. V dropped 6 bases and J dropped 4; count of bases not matched to a gene: 11. Here the CDR3 reads CSVLDRGWLYEQYF. CDR3 DNA sequence: TGCAGCGTCCTCGACAGGGGCTGGTTGTACGAGCAGTACTTC.

The CDR3 bases are TGTGCCAGCAGCCTAAACCCCGGACTAAGCACAGATACGCAGTATTTT. The encoded protein is CASSLNPGLSTDTQYF. The chain is built from TRBV7-3 and TRBJ2-3, with D maybe TRBD2 (6 bases). Trimming removed 5 bases from V and 0 bases from J, with 15 bases in between. CDR3 length: 16 amino acids. Germline CDR1 and CDR2: SGHTA and FQGTGA.

This clonotype was counted only a few times. This chain connects TRBV28 to TRBJ2-5, with 7 bases fitting TRBD2. The germline V gene encodes CDR1 MDHEN and CDR2 SYDVKM. This CDR3 contains 14 residues. The trim removed 7 bases at V and 5 bases at J, leaving 10 bases unmatched. CDR3 in DNA: TGTGCCAGCACCCCGAGCGGGGCGCGGGAGACCCAGTACTTC. Translating gives CASTPSGARETQYF.

Only a few counts were recorded for this clonotype. The V and J genes are TRBV6-2 or TRBV6-3 and TRBJ1-6, with 8 positions matching TRBD1. The J segment lost 14 bases and the V segment lost 5 bases, leaving 14 bases of the junction unmatched. CDR1 MNHEY and CDR2 SVGEGT come from the germline V gene. This CDR3 is built from 15 residues. The CDR3 region is CASSPWTGRFESLHF. The CDR3 bases are TGTGCCAGCAGTCCGTGGACAGGGCGTTTTGAGTCCCTCCACTTT.

This clonotype was observed a handful of times. The chain uses TRBV5-4 and TRBJ1-4; perhaps TRBD1 as D (6 bases). Trimming cost V 3 bases and J 7 bases, with 13 bases left between them. The germline CDR1 and CDR2 sequences are SGHNT and YYREEE (reference sequence). The CDR3 is 14 amino acids. CDR3 bases: TGTGCCAGCAGCTCACAGGGAGCGGGTGAAAAACTGTTTTTT. Translation: CASSSQGAGEKLFF.

This clonotype was counted only a few times. The chain has TRBV24-1 and TRBJ2-3, with D perhaps TRBD1 (5 bases). The germline gives CDR1 KGHDR, CDR2 SFDVKD. The CDR3 length is 17 residues. V dropped 2 bases and J dropped 2 bases, with 16 bases sitting between them. In DNA form, the CDR3 reads TGTGCCACCAGTGATTCAAATGGGGCCGTCTACACAGATACGCAGTATTTT. It specifies CATSDSNGAVYTDTQYF.

This clonotype was counted a few times. The chain has TRBV7-3 and TRBJ2-2; 12 bases fit TRBD2. This CDR3 region has 18 residues. CDR1 SGHTA and CDR2 FQGTGA come from the germline V gene. Losses at the gene ends were 9 bases for V and 3 bases for J; bases not matched to a gene: 14. CDR3 in amino acids: CASSPWTSGVGDTGELFF. The CDR3 DNA sequence: TGTGCCAGTAGCCCCTGGACTAGCGGGGTAGGCGACACCGGGGAGCTGTTTTTT.

This clonotype was observed many times. V is TRBV29-1 and J is TRBJ2-7; D perhaps matches TRBD1 (6 bases). This CDR3 is built from 12 residues. The V gene's germline CDR1 is SQVTM and CDR2 ANQGSEA. V was shortened by 5 bases and J by 2 bases, with 10 bases between the two germline ends. The CDR3 DNA follows: TGCAGCGTTCAGACAGGTACCTACGAGCAGTACTTC. It yields the protein CSVQTGTYEQYF.

This clonotype occurred once. This chain joins TRBV3-1 and TRBJ2-2; D unresolved. Germline CDR1 reads LGHDT; CDR2 reads YNNKEL (reference sequence). V shed 1 base and J shed 6 bases, with 12 bases lying between them. CDR3 length: 15 amino acids. The CDR3, as DNA: TGTGCCAGCAGCCAAGGAGCCCAGGTTGCCGGGGAGCTGTTTTTT. This sequence encodes CASSQGAQVAGELFF.

This clonotype has more than one count but fewer than ten. This chain connects TRBV9 to TRBJ1-6, with D possibly matching TRBD1 (5 bases). V lost 3 bases and J 7 bases, leaving 14 bases between the germline ends. CDR3 length: 15 amino acids. Germline CDR1 is SGDLS and CDR2 is YYNGEE. CDR3 loop: CASSGGTDKNSPLHF. The CDR3 DNA follows: TGTGCCAGCAGCGGCGGGACCGATAAAAATTCACCCCTCCACTTT.

In this sample, this clonotype turned up a few times. This sequence joins TRBV20-1 and TRBJ1-1, with D unclear. The CDR3 contains 10 residues. V lost 7 bases and J 0 bases, leaving 3 bases between the germline ends. In germline, CDR1 is DFQATT, CDR2 SNEGSKA (reference sequence). CDR3 DNA sequence: TGCAGTGTGGTGAACACTGAAGCTTTCTTT. It is translated as CSVVNTEAFF.

This clonotype was picked up many times. CDR3 protein: CSALEPGRGSYEQYF. The CDR3 region has the DNA TGCAGTGCGTTAGAACCGGGACGGGGATCCTACGAGCAGTACTTC. The chain joins TRBV20-1 to TRBJ2-7, with D perhaps assigned TRBD1 or TRBD2 (5 bases each). CDR3 length equals 15 residues. Germline lookup yields CDR1 DFQATT and CDR2 SNEGSKA (reference sequence). The ends were cut back, 6 bases at V and 1 base at J, with 19 bases in the middle.

The rearrangement links TRBV10-3 to TRBJ1-2; D not certain. The CDR3 spans 12 residues. The V gene's germline CDR1 is ENHRY and CDR2 SYGVKD. With 10 bases removed from V and 0 bases from J, the gap between germline ends came to 9 bases. The CDR3 sequence is CATIQSNYGYTF. In DNA, the CDR3 is TGTGCCACCATACAATCTAACTATGGCTACACCTTC.

In this sample, this clonotype turned up a few times. The CDR3 protein is CSARGRAETQYF. The DNA of the CDR3 is TGCAGTGCTAGAGGCAGGGCAGAGACCCAGTACTTC. The chain recombines TRBV20-1 with TRBJ2-5; D possibly corresponds to TRBD1 (5 bases). Trimming cost V 1 base and J 4 bases, with 7 bases left between them. CDR1 is DFQATT, CDR2 SNEGSKA, per germline (reference sequence). The CDR3 has 12 residues.

The gene calls are TRBV27 and TRBJ2-5, with 9 bases fitting TRBD2. The CDR3 spans 14 residues. The germline gives CDR1 MNHEY, CDR2 SMNVEV (reference sequence). V lost 5 bases, J lost 7 bases, and 8 bases stayed unmatched. The chain's CDR3 is CASSPLGGRGTQYF. The CDR3 nucleotides are TGTGCCAGCAGTCCGTTGGGCGGGAGGGGGACCCAGTACTTC.

The V and J genes are TRBV27 and TRBJ2-3; TRBD1 agrees at 8 bases. V shed 7 bases and J 2 bases; nucleotides not matched to a gene: 5. CDR1 is MNHEY, CDR2 SMNVEV, per germline (reference sequence). The CDR3 extends over 14 amino acids. This chain's CDR3 is CASTRGRDTDTQYF. The DNA for the CDR3 is TGTGCCAGCACCAGGGGGCGGGACACAGATACGCAGTATTTT.

The chain is built from TRBV6-1 and TRBJ2-5; either TRBD1 or TRBD2 may supply D (6 bases each). The CDR3 runs to 13 residues. V was cut by 11 bases and J by 4 bases, with 17 bases left in between. From germline, CDR1 is MNHNS and CDR2 SASEGT. The CDR3 region is CAANLGGLETQYF. CDR3 nucleotides: TGTGCCGCGAACTTAGGGGGGCTAGAGACCCAGTACTTC.

The genes are TRBV28 and TRBJ1-1, with D tentatively TRBD1 (5 bases). The V and J ends lost 7 bases and 4 bases respectively, with 16 bases between them. CDR1 MDHEN and CDR2 SYDVKM come from the germline V gene. This CDR3 has 14 amino acids. The CDR3 sequence is CASNSAGEGTEAFF. Here the CDR3 DNA reads TGTGCCAGCAACTCAGCGGGGGAGGGCACTGAAGCTTTCTTT.

This chain connects TRBV6-5 to TRBJ2-5; no clear D gene. V shed 2 bases and J shed 5 bases, with 3 bases lying between them. Germline V gives CDR1 MNHEY, CDR2 SVGAGI. The CDR3 is 11 residues long. The DNA of the CDR3 is TGTGCCAGCAGTTACCTGGAGACCCAGTACTTC. This codes for CASSYLETQYF.